The rows below give T cell receptor beta chains drawn from one sample of a study of neurological immune-mediated disorders. TCRdb used MiXCR to reprocess the 5' RACE reads, holding one entry per CDR3 protein. The repertoire includes around 71,000 distinct CDR3 sequences, roughly 13% of them detected once, and around 4.6% sits in the top ten. Source material: PBMCs. These receptors all stem from a female donor with HTLV-1-associated myelopathy (HAM/TSP). Each CDR3 is given with its conserved first and last residue. The D gene is left open where the match is weak. Sizes are listed as how often the clone was seen (once, few, many) or a class if it is expanded.

V,D,J,size,CDR3,DNA
TRBV10-3,TRBD1,TRBJ2-7,few,CAISEWVRGLPYEQYF,TGTGCCATCAGTGAGTGGGTCAGGGGGCTACCCTACGAGCAGTACTTC
TRBV9,TRBD1,TRBJ1-1,many,CASSTQAGGQSEAFF,TGTGCCAGCAGCACACAGGCAGGGGGCCAATCTGAAGCTTTCTTT
TRBV20-1,.,TRBJ2-2,many,CSASRDQGIGELFF,TGCAGTGCTAGCCGGGATCAAGGTATCGGGGAGCTGTTTTTT
TRBV12-3/TRBV12-4,TRBD1,TRBJ1-1,many,CASSSTGGKGTEAFF,TGTGCCAGCAGTTCCACAGGGGGCAAAGGCACTGAAGCTTTCTTT
TRBV2,.,TRBJ1-3,many,CASSVSLTAGNTIYF,TGTGCCAGCAGCGTATCACTGACCGCTGGAAACACCATATATTTT
TRBV29-1,.,TRBJ2-1,many,CSVQDSWPGEQFF,TGCAGCGTGCAAGACAGCTGGCCTGGTGAGCAGTTCTTC
TRBV20-1,.,TRBJ2-5,many,CSAPPGTLGETQYF,TGCAGTGCTCCCCCCGGGACCCTAGGGGAGACCCAGTACTTC
TRBV5-5,.,TRBJ1-6,many,CASSLQGLYNSPLHF,TGTGCCAGCAGCTTGCAGGGGCTCTATAATTCACCCCTCCACTTT
TRBV11-2,.,TRBJ2-2,many,CASSLTVGLTSFETGELFF,TGTGCCAGCAGCTTGACTGTGGGACTGACCTCATTTGAGACCGGGGAGCTGTTTTTT
TRBV5-8,.,TRBJ1-5,many,CASLGRGRYSNQPQHF,TGTGCCAGCCTCGGCAGGGGCCGATATAGCAATCAGCCCCAGCATTTT
TRBV20-1,.,TRBJ1-4,many,CSAGDPWGEKLFF,TGCAGTGCTGGGGATCCCTGGGGAGAAAAACTGTTTTTT
TRBV5-1,.,TRBJ1-2,many,CASSLGPPPNYGYTF,TGCGCCAGCAGCTTAGGTCCCCCTCCCAACTATGGCTACACCTTC
TRBV6-1,TRBD2,TRBJ2-3,many,CASFRTSGGIADTQYF,TGTGCCAGCTTCCGGACTAGCGGGGGGATCGCAGATACGCAGTATTTT
TRBV6-6,.,TRBJ1-3,many,CATSRGERGNTIYF,TGTGCCACCTCTCGGGGGGAGCGCGGAAACACCATATATTTT
TRBV5-1,TRBD2,TRBJ2-1,few,CASSLEGGVAGAYNEQFF,TGCGCCAGCAGCTTGGAAGGTGGGGTAGCGGGGGCTTACAATGAGCAGTTCTTC
TRBV9,TRBD1,TRBJ1-2,many,CASSTTGGRGYTF,TGTGCCAGCAGCACTACAGGGGGAAGAGGCTACACCTTC
TRBV20-1,TRBD2,TRBJ2-3,many,CSARLAGGPDTQYF,TGCAGTGCTCGACTAGCGGGGGGGCCAGATACGCAGTATTTT
TRBV11-2,TRBD2,TRBJ2-7,many,CASSPRLAGASYEQYF,TGTGCCAGCAGCCCCAGACTAGCGGGGGCGTCCTACGAGCAGTACTTC